The source of this T cell receptor beta chain is a study of blood T cell repertoires in COVID-19. Study context: Samples taken during acute and convalescent COVID-19 were collected in the United States, Italy and Spain. PBMCs, B-cell-depleted T cells, or T cells provided the cDNA or gDNA that made up the material.

In the source study's methods: From reference gene primer amplification, estimates of nucleated cell counts were derived. Clones were read by immunoSEQ multiplex PCR, and TCRdb kept only the in-frame ones, dropping some. V and J calls and clone size are copied from that table; D and trimming were computed from the DNA. Of around 160,000 clones detected, approximately 81% appear once; the ten largest clones hold around 40%. Trimming removed 3 bases from V and 6 bases from J; junction bases left unmatched: 10. Germline CDR1 SGHNT, CDR2 YYREEE (reference sequence). This CDR3 has 15 amino acids. The sequenced sample was peripheral blood. The rearrangement joins TRBV5-4 to TRBJ2-7, with TRBD1 matching 9 bases. The clonotype was recovered from a human donor in a cohort sampled during active COVID-19. This chain's CDR3 is CASSSDGTGKREQYF. CDR3 coding DNA: TGTGCCAGCAGCTCCGACGGGACAGGGAAACGCGAGCAGTACTTC.